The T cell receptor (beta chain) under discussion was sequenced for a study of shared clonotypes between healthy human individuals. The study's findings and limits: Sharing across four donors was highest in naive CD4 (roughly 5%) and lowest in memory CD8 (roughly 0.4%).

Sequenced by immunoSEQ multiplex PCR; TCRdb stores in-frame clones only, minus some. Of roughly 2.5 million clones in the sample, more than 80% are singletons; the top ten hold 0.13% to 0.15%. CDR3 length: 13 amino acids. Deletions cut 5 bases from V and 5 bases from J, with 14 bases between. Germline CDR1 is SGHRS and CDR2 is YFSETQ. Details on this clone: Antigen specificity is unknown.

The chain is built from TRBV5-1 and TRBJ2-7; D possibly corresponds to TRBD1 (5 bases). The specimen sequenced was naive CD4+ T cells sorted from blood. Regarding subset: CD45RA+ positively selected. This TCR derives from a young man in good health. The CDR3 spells CASSQGSVNEQYF. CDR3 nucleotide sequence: TGCGCCAGCAGTCAGGGAAGTGTTAACGAGCAGTACTTC.